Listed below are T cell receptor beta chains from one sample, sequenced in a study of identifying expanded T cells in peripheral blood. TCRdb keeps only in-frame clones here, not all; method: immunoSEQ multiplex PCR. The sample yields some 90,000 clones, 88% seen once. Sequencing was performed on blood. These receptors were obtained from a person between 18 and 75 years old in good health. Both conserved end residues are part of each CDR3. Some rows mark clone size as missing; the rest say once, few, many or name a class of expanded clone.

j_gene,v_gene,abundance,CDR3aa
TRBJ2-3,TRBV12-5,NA,CASGLVPSGGRTSTDTQYF
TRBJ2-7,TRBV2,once,CASSWTGDYEQYF
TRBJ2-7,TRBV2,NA,CASSEDRAMYF
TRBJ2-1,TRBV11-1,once,CASSLQGGGGYNEQFF
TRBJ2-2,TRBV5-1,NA,CASSLTGDTGELFF
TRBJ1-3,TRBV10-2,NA,CASNKEDRVSGNTIYF
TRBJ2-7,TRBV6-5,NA,CASSKTDRSTYEQYF
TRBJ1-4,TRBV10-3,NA,CAISISTGFNEKLFF
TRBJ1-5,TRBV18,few,CASSTNRSHQVQPQHF
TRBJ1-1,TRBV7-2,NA,CASSPGSLNTEAFF
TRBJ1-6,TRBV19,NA,CASSINRASYNSPLHF
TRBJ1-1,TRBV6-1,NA,CASSEGPGPQNTEAFF
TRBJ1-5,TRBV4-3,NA,CASSQDRGSNQPQHF
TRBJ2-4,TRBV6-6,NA,CASSPRPAKNIQYF
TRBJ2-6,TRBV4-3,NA,CASSPRTGLETGANVLTF
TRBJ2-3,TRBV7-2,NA,CASSWGQALIRTDTQYF
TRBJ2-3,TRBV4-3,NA,CASSQDSVIAGAPEYF